Below, 20 T cell receptor beta chains from the same sample are listed, as sequenced in a study of blood T cell repertoires in COVID-19 (dated by TCRdb to 2019 to 2021). Receptor amplification or capture employed the immunoSEQ multiplex PCR assay. Held by TCRdb, this immuneACCESS table contains in-frame sequences only and omits some clones. Under half of the omission traces to an unresolved V gene where checked; the cause of the rest is unknown. This sample is represented by approximately 100,000 clones; more than 75% of them were singletons. The ten largest clones represent about 25% of the sample. Material: peripheral blood. These receptors were obtained from a human donor in a cohort sampled during active COVID-19.

This clone was observed a single time. The chain carries TRBV27 and TRBJ1-5; no clear D gene. CDR1 and CDR2 from the germline V gene are MNHEY and SMNVEV (reference sequence). The CDR3 runs to 13 residues. V lost 3 bases to trimming and J lost 4 bases, with 7 bases between them. For the CDR3, the DNA is TGTGCCAGCAGTTTCAGCGGTAATCAGCCCCAGCATTTT. Translated, it gives CASSFSGNQPQHF.

This chain links TRBV2 with TRBJ2-4, with 9 nucleotides matching TRBD2. There are 15 residues in the CDR3. Losses at the gene ends were 6 bases for V and 10 bases for J; bases not matched to a gene: 13. Germline CDR1 and CDR2: SNHLY and FYNNEI. CDR3 sequence reads: CASSFTGTSLRIQYF. CDR3 sequence (DNA): TGTGCCAGCAGCTTTACCGGGACTAGCCTCCGGATTCAGTACTTC.

The chain's CDR3 is CASSRLAGPQETQYF. The CDR3 bases are TGTGCCAGCAGTCGGCTAGCGGGCCCCCAAGAGACCCAGTACTTC. This chain links TRBV2 with TRBJ2-5, with 8 positions matching TRBD2. The V gene end was trimmed by 5 bases and the J gene end by 1 base; junction bases not matched to a gene: 6. The V gene's germline CDR1 is SNHLY and CDR2 FYNNEI. The CDR3 extends over 15 amino acids.

This clone was seen at least ten times. This chain connects TRBV6-5 to TRBJ1-2; D is undetermined. V was shortened by 7 bases and J by 2 bases, with 8 bases between the two germline ends. CDR3 size: 12 residues. The germline CDR1 and CDR2 sequences are MNHEY and SVGAGI. The CDR3 reads CASKERNYGYTF. For the CDR3, the DNA is TGTGCCAGCAAAGAGAGGAACTATGGCTACACCTTC.

The J gene is TRBJ1-1, the V gene TRBV4-2; possibly TRBD1 for D (6 bases). The V gene lost 4 bases and the J gene lost 0 bases, with 9 bases spanning the gap. CDR3 length: 14 amino acids. Looked up from germline, CDR1 is LGHNA and CDR2 is YNFKEQ. In nucleotides, the CDR3 is TGTGCCAGCAGCCCTGGACAGCTGAACACTGAAGCTTTCTTT. It specifies CASSPGQLNTEAFF.

The gene calls are TRBV19 and TRBJ1-5; 8 bases map to TRBD1. CDR1 is LNHDA and CDR2 is SQIVND in the germline V gene (reference sequence). Trimming took 6 bases from V and 7 from J; bases not matched to a gene: 14. The CDR3 is 16 residues long. The CDR3 sequence: CASRTDRESFGQPQHF. The CDR3 bases are TGTGCCAGTAGGACGGACAGGGAAAGCTTCGGGCAGCCCCAGCATTTT.

The V and J genes are TRBV24-1 and TRBJ2-3, with D possibly TRBD2 on 6 matching bases. Per germline, CDR1 KGHDR and CDR2 SFDVKD. V lost 4 bases and J lost 3, with 13 bases in between. The CDR3 has 15 residues. CDR3 region: CATSDREVITDTQYF. The DNA for the CDR3 is TGTGCCACCAGTGACAGGGAGGTAATAACAGATACGCAGTATTTT.

The rearrangement uses TRBV6-2 or TRBV6-3 and TRBJ2-7; D gene unclear. The length of the CDR3 is 11 residues. Looked up from germline, CDR1 is MNHEY and CDR2 is SVGEGT. Trimming took 6 bases from V and 5 from J, leaving 8 bases between them. CDR3 region: CASSNSNEQYF. The CDR3 coding sequence is TGTGCCAGCAGCAACAGTAACGAGCAGTACTTC.

This chain joins TRBV5-1 and TRBJ1-2; D not resolved. CDR1 is SGHRS, CDR2 YFSETQ, per germline. CDR3 size: 14 residues. Trimming removed 2 bases at V and 0 bases at J, with 8 bases between. CDR3: CASSFATANYGYTF. The CDR3 bases are TGCGCCAGCAGCTTCGCTACCGCTAACTATGGCTACACCTTC.

The V and J genes are TRBV29-1 and TRBJ1-1, with 9 bases matching TRBD1. CDR3 length equals 13 residues. From germline, CDR1 is SQVTM and CDR2 ANQGSEA. V lost 4 bases to trimming and J lost 5 bases; unmatched junction nucleotides: 5. DNA for the CDR3: TGCAGCGTTGTACAGGGGGCCGGTACTGAAGCTTTCTTT. Its protein product is CSVVQGAGTEAFF.

This clone was seen a single time. This chain joins TRBV6-5 and TRBJ1-2, with unresolved D. This CDR3 is 12 amino acids long. V dropped 5 bases and J dropped 1 base, with 5 bases sitting between them. Germline assignment: CDR1 MNHEY and CDR2 SVGAGI. The CDR3 spells CASSHSNYGYTF. CDR3 sequence (DNA): TGTGCCAGCAGTCATAGTAACTATGGCTACACCTTC.

The chain combines TRBV2 with TRBJ2-7, with D perhaps matching TRBD2 (6 bases). This CDR3 has 14 amino acids. V was cut by 4 bases and J by 2 bases, with 12 bases left in between. CDR1 SNHLY and CDR2 FYNNEI come from the germline V gene. The CDR3 coding sequence is TGTGCCAGCAGTGGTTCGCGGGGACCCTACGAGCAGTACTTC. This translates into CASSGSRGPYEQYF.

CDR3 in amino acids: CASSGSREDTQYF. In nucleotides, the CDR3 is TGTGCCAGCAGCGGTTCACGAGAAGATACGCAGTATTTT. The chain joins TRBV4-2 to TRBJ2-3; no clear D gene. This CDR3 comprises 13 residues. V lost 5 bases, J lost 5 bases, and 11 bases lay in between. In germline, CDR1 is LGHNA, CDR2 YNFKEQ.

The gene calls are TRBV5-4 and TRBJ2-1; the match to TRBD2 covers 14 bases. The CDR3 spans 19 residues. Germline loops: CDR1 SGHNT, CDR2 YYREEE (reference sequence). V shed 4 bases, J shed 4 bases, and the junction held 13 bases outside the gene matches. The CDR3 sequence is CASSPGTSGGSVGYNEQFF. CDR3 bases: TGTGCCAGCAGCCCCGGGACTAGCGGGGGATCGGTCGGGTACAATGAGCAGTTCTTC. Complete variable domain (other parts from reference TRBV5-4 and TRBJ2-1): ETGVTQSPTHLIKTRGQQVTLRCSSQSGHNTVSWYQQALGQGPQFIFQYYREEENGRGNFPPRFSGLQFPNYSSELNVNALELDDSALYLCASSPGTSGGSVGYNEQFFGPGTRLTVL.

The V call is TRBV29-1, the J call TRBJ2-3, with TRBD1 as a possible D gene (5 bases). Germline loops: CDR1 SQVTM, CDR2 ANQGSEA. The V gene lost 4 bases and the J gene lost 5 bases, with 10 bases spanning the gap. CDR3 length: 12 residues. CDR3 sequence (DNA): TGCAGCGTTGGAAAAGGGGTAGATACGCAGTATTTT. Protein: CSVGKGVDTQYF.

This rearrangement joins TRBV6-5 to TRBJ2-7; 10 nucleotides agree with TRBD1. With V trimmed by 3 bases and J by 6 bases, 5 bases remained unmatched. The CDR3 contains 14 residues. CDR1 MNHEY and CDR2 SVGAGI come from the germline V gene. This CDR3 reads CASSYDRGRGEQYF. The CDR3 nucleotides are TGTGCCAGCAGTTATGACAGGGGGCGAGGCGAGCAGTACTTC.

J is TRBJ2-3 and V is TRBV19, with 12 bases aligning to TRBD2. V lost 4 bases and J lost 0; bases outside the gene matches: 5. CDR1 is LNHDA and CDR2 is SQIVND in the germline V gene (reference sequence). The CDR3 is made up of 17 amino acids. CDR3 in amino acids: CASSTGTSGPSTDTQYF. In DNA, the CDR3 is TGTGCCAGTAGTACCGGGACTAGCGGGCCTAGCACAGATACGCAGTATTTT.

This clone was recorded only once. This sequence joins TRBV6-2 or TRBV6-3 and TRBJ1-1; D unclear. V lost 0 bases and J lost 5, with 10 bases in between. CDR1 and CDR2 (germline): MNHEY, SVGEGT. This CDR3 spans 14 amino acids. CDR3 region: CASSYSRAETEAFF. The CDR3 nucleotides read TGTGCCAGCAGTTACTCGAGGGCCGAAACTGAAGCTTTCTTT.

CDR3 amino acids: CASSPDNIYNSPLHF. In DNA, the CDR3 is TGTGCCAGCAGCCCTGACAATATCTATAATTCACCCCTCCACTTT. The chain has TRBV5-8 and TRBJ1-6; D uncertain. The germline CDR1 and CDR2 sequences are SGHTS and YDEGEE. The CDR3 covers 15 residues. Trimming left V 4 bases short and J 3 bases short, with 11 bases between.

V is TRBV4-1 and J is TRBJ1-1; D is unresolved. Germline values: CDR1 MGHRA, CDR2 YSYEKL. V lost 1 base to trimming and J lost 4 bases, with 16 bases between them. The CDR3 spans 16 residues. The CDR3 DNA reads as TGCGCCAGCAGCCAAGGAGGAACGTATGAGCCCACTGAAGCTTTCTTT. It codes for CASSQGGTYEPTEAFF.